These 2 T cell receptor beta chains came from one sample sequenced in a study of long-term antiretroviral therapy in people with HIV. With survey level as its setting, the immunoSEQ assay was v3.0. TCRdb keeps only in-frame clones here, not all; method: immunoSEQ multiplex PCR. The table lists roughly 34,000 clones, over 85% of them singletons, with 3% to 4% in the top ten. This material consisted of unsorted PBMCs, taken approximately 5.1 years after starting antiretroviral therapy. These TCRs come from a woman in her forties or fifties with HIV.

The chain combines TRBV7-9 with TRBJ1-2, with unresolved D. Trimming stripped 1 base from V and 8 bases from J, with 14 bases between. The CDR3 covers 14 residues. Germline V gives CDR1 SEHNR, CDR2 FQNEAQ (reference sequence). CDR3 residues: CASSLEVAGNGYTF. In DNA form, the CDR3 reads TGTGCCAGCAGCTTAGAGGTCGCGGGGAACGGCTACACCTTC.

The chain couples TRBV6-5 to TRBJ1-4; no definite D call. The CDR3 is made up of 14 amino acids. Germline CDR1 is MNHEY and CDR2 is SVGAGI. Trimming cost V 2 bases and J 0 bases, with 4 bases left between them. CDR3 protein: CASSYGTTNEKLFF. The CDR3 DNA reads TGTGCCAGCAGTTACGGGACAACTAATGAAAAACTGTTTTTT.